This T cell receptor (beta chain) comes out of a study of CD8+ T cells in alopecia areata. The V and J ends lost 0 bases and 6 bases respectively, with 16 bases between them. Germline V gives CDR1 SGDLS, CDR2 YYNGEE. The CDR3 runs to 15 residues. Extraction and reverse transcription of RNA yielded cDNA as the sequencing template. Method: immunoSEQ multiplex PCR; TCRdb's copy keeps in-frame clones and lacks some. The sample carries approximately 150,000 clones, over 70% recorded once. Here the sequenced sample was CD8+ T cells sorted from blood, taken at week 0. This rearrangement joins TRBV9 to TRBJ2-7; D unresolved. The receptor comes from a human donor with alopecia areata. This CDR3 is CASSVASSAWSEQYF. CDR3 DNA sequence: TGTGCCAGCAGCGTAGCTTCAAGTGCGTGGAGCGAGCAGTACTTC.